Presented here are 26 T cell receptor beta chains from one specimen sequenced in a study of T cell changes during pregnancy in multiple sclerosis. Sequenced by immunoSEQ multiplex PCR; TCRdb stores in-frame clones only, minus some. The sample yields tens of thousands of clones, 80% to 90% seen once. The sequences come from peripheral blood, collected in the first trimester of pregnancy. These receptors were taken from a female donor in good health, enrolled as a control in a pregnancy study.

This clone was seen a few times. The genes are TRBV7-9 and TRBJ1-1; maybe TRBD1 (6 bases). V lost 0 bases and J lost 1, with 6 bases in between. Germline CDR1 and CDR2: SEHNR and FQNEAQ (reference sequence). The CDR3 runs 14 residues. In DNA, the CDR3 is TGTGCCAGCAGCTTAGCAGGGGGGAACACTGAAGCTTTCTTT. It specifies CASSLAGGNTEAFF. Using reference TRBV7-9 and TRBJ1-1 for the parts outside the CDR3, the full variable domain is DTGVSQNPRHKITKRGQNVTFRCDPISEHNRLYWYRQTLGQGPEFLTYFQNEAQLEKSRLLSDRFSAERPKGSFSTLEIQRTEQGDSAMYLCASSLAGGNTEAFFGQGTRLTVV.

The genes are TRBV4-3 and TRBJ2-7; D is perhaps TRBD2 (6 bases). This CDR3 comprises 14 residues. Germline-derived CDR1 and CDR2 are LGHNA and YSLEER. Trimming left V 0 bases short and J 4 bases short, with 10 bases between. CDR3 coding DNA: TGCGCCAGCAGCCAAGAGCGAGGAGGGTACGAGCAGTACTTC. As protein: CASSQERGGYEQYF.

This chain links TRBV4-1 with TRBJ1-5, with 8 bases identical to TRBD1. This CDR3 is built from 16 residues. The V and J ends lost 5 bases and 2 bases, in that order; junction bases with no gene match: 8. Germline V gene sequence: CDR1 MGHRA, CDR2 YSYEKL. CDR3 sequence: CASSATGTGGNQPQHF. CDR3 in DNA: TGCGCCAGCAGCGCAACCGGGACAGGAGGCAATCAGCCCCAGCATTTT.

This chain uses TRBV7-9 with TRBJ2-3; 12 bases agree with TRBD2. Germline V CDR1 and CDR2: SEHNR, FQNEAQ (reference sequence). This CDR3 region has 16 residues. V lost 5 bases, J lost 4 bases, and 7 bases stayed unmatched. CDR3 sequence reads: CASSDLAGGPADTQYF. CDR3 in DNA: TGTGCCAGCAGCGACCTAGCGGGGGGGCCCGCAGATACGCAGTATTTT.

The V and J genes are TRBV7-3 and TRBJ2-3; 9 bases are a match to TRBD2. This CDR3 has 14 amino acids. V was pared by 6 bases and J by 5 bases, with 6 bases of the junction left unmatched. CDR1 and CDR2 from the germline V gene are SGHTA and FQGTGA. The CDR3 DNA reads as TGTGCCAGCAGTGTAGCGGGAGCAGGAGATACGCAGTATTTT. Its translation: CASSVAGAGDTQYF.

The chain recombines TRBV27 with TRBJ2-1; TRBD2 matches 9 bases. The CDR3 is 15 amino acids. V was pared by 4 bases and J by 2 bases, with 3 bases of the junction left unmatched. The germline V gene encodes CDR1 MNHEY and CDR2 SMNVEV (reference sequence). In DNA, the CDR3 is TGTGCCAGCAGTTCTCAGCGGGGGGCCTACAATGAGCAGTTCTTC. It encodes CASSSQRGAYNEQFF.

The V and J genes are TRBV11-2 and TRBJ2-1, with TRBD2 as a possible D gene (5 bases). The CDR3 has 17 amino acids. CDR1 is SGHAT, CDR2 FQNNGV, per germline. V lost 1 base and J 2 bases, leaving 15 bases between the germline ends. The CDR3 spells CASSLGGASRTYNEQFF. DNA for the CDR3: TGTGCCAGCAGCTTAGGAGGAGCTAGCCGCACCTACAATGAGCAGTTCTTC.

This clone turned up a few times. V and J are TRBV6-1 and TRBJ2-7; D is unclear. The CDR3 contains 15 residues. V lost 1 base, J lost 0 bases, and 10 bases lay in between. Germline V gives CDR1 MNHNS, CDR2 SASEGT. CDR3 sequence: CASSEESGSSYEQYF. The CDR3 DNA is TGTGCCAGCAGTGAAGAGTCCGGGTCCTCCTACGAGCAGTACTTC.

To note about this clone: Mismatch with germline at one junction end may stem from a read error. The chain joins TRBV19 to TRBJ2-2; TRBD1 aligns across 7 bases. The CDR3 loop spans 15 amino acids. CDR1 and CDR2 (germline): LNHDA, SQIVND (reference sequence). The CDR3 region has the DNA TGTGCCAGTAGTGTTGGGACAGCGAAGACCGGGGAGCTGTTTTTT. Its translation is CASSVGTAKTGELFF.

The chain is built from TRBV4-3 and TRBJ2-7; no definite D call. V gave up 3 bases and J gave up 2 bases, with 11 bases separating them. The germline gives CDR1 LGHNA, CDR2 YSLEER. The CDR3 loop spans 14 amino acids. CDR3 nucleotide sequence: TGCGCCAGCAGCCACCGCTCCTCTACCTACGAGCAGTACTTC. This translates into CASSHRSSTYEQYF.

This CDR3 is CASSPSGEGGTEAFF. CDR3 sequence (DNA): TGTGCCAGCAGCCCCAGCGGGGAGGGAGGTACTGAAGCTTTCTTT. The chain is built from TRBV9 and TRBJ1-1; D not certain. From germline, CDR1 is SGDLS and CDR2 YYNGEE. The CDR3 is 15 residues long. Trimming took off 4 bases at V and 5 bases at J, with 18 bases between the two ends.

The gene calls are TRBV2 and TRBJ2-1; 13 nucleotides align to TRBD2. CDR3 size: 16 residues. Germline values: CDR1 SNHLY, CDR2 FYNNEI. Trimming took 4 bases from V and 2 from J; bases not matched to a gene: 2. The DNA of the CDR3 is TGTGCCAGCAGTGGACTAGCGGGGGGCACCTACAATGAGCAGTTCTTC. It specifies CASSGLAGGTYNEQFF.

The chain joins TRBV18 to TRBJ2-1; 10 bases agree with TRBD1. V trimming: 5 bases; J trimming: 5 bases; junction bases outside the gene matches: 9. Per germline, CDR1 KGHSH and CDR2 LQKENI. The CDR3 has 16 amino acids. CDR3 protein: CASSAWDRGIDNEQFF. CDR3 sequence (DNA): TGTGCCAGCTCAGCATGGGACAGGGGTATTGACAATGAGCAGTTCTTC.

The chain recombines TRBV6-5 with TRBJ1-6; 8 nucleotides agree with TRBD1. The germline V gene encodes CDR1 MNHEY and CDR2 SVGAGI. The CDR3 contains 14 residues. V lost 4 bases, J lost 7 bases, and 3 bases stayed unmatched. Written as DNA, the CDR3 is TGTGCCAGCAGTTCCGACAGGGGAAATTCACCCCTCCACTTT. Its translation: CASSSDRGNSPLHF.

J is TRBJ2-7 and V is TRBV4-2; 9 bases are shared with TRBD2. The trim removed 1 base at V and 3 bases at J, leaving 7 bases unmatched. Germline V gene data show CDR1 as LGHNA and CDR2 as YNFKEQ. This CDR3 region has 16 residues. CDR3 in DNA: TGTGCCAGCAGCCAAGCCGCGGGGGGGAGCCGCTACGAGCAGTACTTC. Translating gives CASSQAAGGSRYEQYF.

The rearrangement links TRBV4-3 to TRBJ1-4, with 7 bases matching TRBD1. The CDR3 has 19 amino acids. The germline V gene encodes CDR1 LGHNA and CDR2 YSLEER. V gave up 0 bases and J gave up 3 bases; unmatched junction bases: 13. The CDR3 DNA is TGCGCCAGCAGCCAAGAATGGGACCTTGGACAGGCGGCTAATGAAAAACTGTTTTTT. As protein: CASSQEWDLGQAANEKLFF.

This chain connects TRBV29-1 to TRBJ1-4; no clear D. Germline assignment: CDR1 SQVTM and CDR2 ANQGSEA. The V and J ends lost 6 bases and 5 bases respectively, with 25 bases between them. The CDR3 extends over 17 amino acids. The CDR3 DNA is TGCAGCGTATTGTTGGGAGCCCGTGGACGGCGAAATGAAAAACTGTTTTTT. This sequence encodes CSVLLGARGRRNEKLFF.

The chain links TRBV25-1 to TRBJ2-5; TRBD2 is a possible D gene (6 bases). Trimming removed 4 bases from V and 2 bases from J, with 14 bases in between. CDR1 and CDR2 (germline): MGHDK, SYGVNS. This CDR3 region has 15 residues. CDR3 sequence: CASSGRGGEQETQYF. The CDR3 nucleotides read TGTGCCAGCAGTGGACGAGGAGGGGAGCAAGAGACCCAGTACTTC.

This CDR3 is CASSAGGANTEAFF. The DNA for the CDR3 is TGTGCCAGCAGCGCCGGCGGGGCCAACACTGAAGCTTTCTTT. The rearrangement links TRBV9 to TRBJ1-1; maybe TRBD1 (5 bases). Germline V gives CDR1 SGDLS, CDR2 YYNGEE. The V gene lost 3 bases and the J gene lost 2 bases, with 11 bases spanning the gap. The CDR3 loop spans 14 amino acids. Based on the CDR3 plus reference TRBV9 and TRBJ1-1, the full variable domain is DSGVTQTPKHLITATGQRVTLRCSPRSGDLSVYWYQQSLDQGLQFLIQYYNGEERAKGNILERFSAQQFPDLHSELNLSSLELGDSALYFCASSAGGANTEAFFGQGTRLTVV.

This chain connects TRBV5-6 to TRBJ2-1; maybe TRBD1 (6 bases). V was shortened by 7 bases and J by 5 bases, with 19 bases between the two germline ends. CDR3 length: 15 amino acids. The germline gives CDR1 SGHDT, CDR2 YYEEEE. CDR3 region: CASSEGQIPHNEQFF. The CDR3 DNA follows: TGTGCCAGCTCAGAAGGACAGATCCCACACAATGAGCAGTTCTTC.

The rearrangement joins TRBV5-1 to TRBJ1-5; no clear D gene. Trimming cost V 4 bases and J 2 bases, with 10 bases left between them. Per germline, CDR1 SGHRS and CDR2 YFSETQ. The CDR3 contains 14 residues. The CDR3 reads CASSPLSGNQPQHF. The CDR3 DNA follows: TGCGCCAGCAGCCCCCTTTCGGGCAATCAGCCCCAGCATTTT.

This chain connects TRBV4-3 to TRBJ2-7; D not certain. The CDR3 contains 15 residues. CDR1 and CDR2 (germline): LGHNA, YSLEER. V lost 4 bases and J lost 3, with 16 bases in between. The CDR3 sequence: CASSPADTILYEQYF. CDR3 coding DNA: TGCGCCAGCAGCCCTGCCGACACAATTCTCTACGAGCAGTACTTC.

CDR3 coding DNA: TGTGCCAGCAGCAACCCAGGGGGCGCTCTTTTTAACTATGGCTACACCTTC. Its protein product is CASSNPGGALFNYGYTF. J is TRBJ1-2 and V is TRBV28, with 8 bases that match TRBD1. Germline V gene sequence: CDR1 MDHEN, CDR2 SYDVKM. V lost 6 bases and J lost 1; bases outside the gene matches: 13. The CDR3 consists of 17 residues.

The chain links TRBV2 to TRBJ1-6; 8 nucleotides agree with TRBD1. The CDR3 is 10 amino acids. Germline values: CDR1 SNHLY, CDR2 FYNNEI. The trim removed 9 bases at V and 19 bases at J, leaving 8 bases unmatched. The DNA of the CDR3 is TGTGCCAGTTGGACAGGGACAATGCACTTT. This encodes CASWTGTMHF.

The chain is built from TRBV9 and TRBJ1-1, with TRBD1 identical over 9 bases. J lost 0 bases, V lost 4 bases, and 10 bases had no gene match. This CDR3 comprises 17 residues. CDR1 and CDR2 from the germline V gene are SGDLS and YYNGEE. The CDR3, as DNA: TGTGCCAGCAGCCCTGTCCCGGGACAGGGTATGAACACTGAAGCTTTCTTT. Translating gives CASSPVPGQGMNTEAFF.

J is TRBJ1-1 and V is TRBV29-1; 9 nucleotides agree with TRBD1. Trimming removed 7 bases from V and 1 base from J; junction bases left unmatched: 4. The CDR3 consists of 13 residues. Germline values: CDR1 SQVTM, CDR2 ANQGSEA. As DNA, the CDR3 is TGCAGCGCCAGGGACAGGGCGAACACTGAAGCTTTCTTT. Encoded protein: CSARDRANTEAFF.